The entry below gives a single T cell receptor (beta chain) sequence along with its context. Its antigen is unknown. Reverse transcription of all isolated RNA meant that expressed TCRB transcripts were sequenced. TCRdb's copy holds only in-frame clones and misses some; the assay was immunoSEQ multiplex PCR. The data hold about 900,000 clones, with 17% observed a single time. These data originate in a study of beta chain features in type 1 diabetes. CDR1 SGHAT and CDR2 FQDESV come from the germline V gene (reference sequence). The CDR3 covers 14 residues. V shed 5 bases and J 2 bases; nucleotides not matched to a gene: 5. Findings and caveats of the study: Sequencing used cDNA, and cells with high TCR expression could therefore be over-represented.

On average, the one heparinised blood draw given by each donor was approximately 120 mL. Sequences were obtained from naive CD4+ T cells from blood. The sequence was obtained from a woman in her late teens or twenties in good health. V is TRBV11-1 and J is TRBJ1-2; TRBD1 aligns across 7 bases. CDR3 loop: CASSPETGNYGYTF. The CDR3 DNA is TGTGCCAGCAGCCCAGAGACAGGGAACTATGGCTACACCTTC.